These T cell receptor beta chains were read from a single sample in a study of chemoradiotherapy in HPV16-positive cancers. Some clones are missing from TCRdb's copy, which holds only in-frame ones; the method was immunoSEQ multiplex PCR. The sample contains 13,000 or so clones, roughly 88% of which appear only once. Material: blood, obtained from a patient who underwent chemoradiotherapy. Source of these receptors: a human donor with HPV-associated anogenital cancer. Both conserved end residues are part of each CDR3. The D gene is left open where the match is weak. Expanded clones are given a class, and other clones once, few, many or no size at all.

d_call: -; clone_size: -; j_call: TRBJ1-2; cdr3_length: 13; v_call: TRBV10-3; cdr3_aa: CAISAEQGLGYTF; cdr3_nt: TGTGCCATCAGCGCCGAGCAGGGACTTGGCTACACCTTC
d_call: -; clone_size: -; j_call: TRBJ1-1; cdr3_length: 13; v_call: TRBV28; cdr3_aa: CASSGQLNTEAFF; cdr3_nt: TGTGCCAGCAGTGGGCAGCTAAACACTGAAGCTTTCTTT
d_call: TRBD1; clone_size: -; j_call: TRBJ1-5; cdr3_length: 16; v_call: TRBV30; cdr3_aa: CAWSLSWTGGGQPQHF; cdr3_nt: TGTGCCTGGAGTCTTTCGTGGACAGGGGGCGGACAGCCCCAGCATTTT
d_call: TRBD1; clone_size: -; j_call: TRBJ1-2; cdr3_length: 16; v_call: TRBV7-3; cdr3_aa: CASSLTPGQADYGYTF; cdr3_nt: TGTGCCAGCAGCTTAACTCCGGGACAGGCGGACTATGGCTACACCTTC
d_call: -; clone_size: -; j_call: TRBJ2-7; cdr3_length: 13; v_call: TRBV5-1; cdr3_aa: CASSLGTFYEQYF; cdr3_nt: TGCGCCAGCAGCCTGGGGACTTTCTACGAGCAGTACTTC
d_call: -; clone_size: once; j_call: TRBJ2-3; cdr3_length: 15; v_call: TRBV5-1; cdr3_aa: CASSLGRPSTDTQYF; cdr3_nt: TGCGCCAGCAGCTTGGGGCGCCCGAGCACAGATACGCAGTATTTT
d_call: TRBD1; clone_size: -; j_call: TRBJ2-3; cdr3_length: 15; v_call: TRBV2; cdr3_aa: CASSGQGYSTDTQYF; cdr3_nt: TGTGCCAGCAGCGGACAGGGATATAGCACAGATACGCAGTATTTT
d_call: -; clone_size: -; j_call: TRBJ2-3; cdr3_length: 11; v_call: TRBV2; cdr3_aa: CASDEPDTQYF; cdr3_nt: TGTGCCAGCGACGAACCAGATACGCAGTATTTT
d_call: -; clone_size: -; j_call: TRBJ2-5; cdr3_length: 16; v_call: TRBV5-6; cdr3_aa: CASSLVGRALQETQYF; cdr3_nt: TGTGCCAGCAGCTTGGTGGGCAGGGCCTTACAAGAGACCCAGTACTTC
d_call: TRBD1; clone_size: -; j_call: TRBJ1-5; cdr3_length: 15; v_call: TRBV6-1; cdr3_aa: CASSDTGTADQPQHF; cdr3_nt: TGTGCCAGCAGCGATACCGGGACAGCTGATCAGCCCCAGCATTTT
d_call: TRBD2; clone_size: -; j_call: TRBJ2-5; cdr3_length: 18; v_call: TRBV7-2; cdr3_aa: CASSSYRGTSGIQETQYF; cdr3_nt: TGTGCCAGCAGCTCCTACCGCGGGACTAGCGGTATACAAGAGACCCAGTACTTC
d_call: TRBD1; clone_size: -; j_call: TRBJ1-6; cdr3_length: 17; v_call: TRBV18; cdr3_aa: CASSPEGGGSFFVPLHF; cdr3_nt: TGTGCCAGCTCACCAGAGGGAGGGGGCTCTTTCTTCGTACCCCTCCACTTT
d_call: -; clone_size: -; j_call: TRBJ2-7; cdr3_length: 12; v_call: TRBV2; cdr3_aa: CASSEADYEQYF; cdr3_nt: TGTGCCAGCAGTGAAGCAGATTACGAGCAGTACTTC
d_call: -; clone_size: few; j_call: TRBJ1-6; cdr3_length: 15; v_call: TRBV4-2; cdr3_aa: CASSPGGGFGSPLHF; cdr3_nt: TGTGCCAGCAGCCCGGGGGGGGGATTCGGGTCACCCCTCCACTTT
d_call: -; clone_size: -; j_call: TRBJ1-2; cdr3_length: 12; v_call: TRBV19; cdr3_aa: CASLGGPLGYTF; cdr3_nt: TGTGCCAGTCTTGGCGGGCCGTTGGGCTACACCTTC
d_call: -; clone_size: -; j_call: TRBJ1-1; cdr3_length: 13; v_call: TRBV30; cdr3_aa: CAWIQGSNTEAFF; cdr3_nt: TGTGCCTGGATCCAGGGATCGAACACTGAAGCTTTCTTT
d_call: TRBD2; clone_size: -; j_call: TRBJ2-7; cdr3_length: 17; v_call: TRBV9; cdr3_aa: CASSVGLAGAGDYEQYF; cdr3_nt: TGTGCCAGCAGCGTAGGCCTAGCGGGGGCCGGAGATTACGAGCAGTACTTC
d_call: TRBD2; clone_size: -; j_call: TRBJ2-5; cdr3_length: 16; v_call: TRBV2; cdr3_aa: CASSGTSGGRKETQYF; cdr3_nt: TGTGCCAGCAGTGGGACTAGCGGGGGGCGAAAAGAGACCCAGTACTTC
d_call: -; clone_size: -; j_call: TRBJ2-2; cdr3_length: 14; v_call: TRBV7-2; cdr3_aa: CASSLVADTGELFF; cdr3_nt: TGTGCCAGCAGCTTAGTGGCAGACACCGGGGAGCTGTTTTTT
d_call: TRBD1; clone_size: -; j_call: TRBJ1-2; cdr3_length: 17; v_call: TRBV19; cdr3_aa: CASSTTLGGQGDYGYTF; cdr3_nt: TGTGCCAGTAGTACAACGCTAGGGGGACAGGGTGACTATGGCTACACCTTC
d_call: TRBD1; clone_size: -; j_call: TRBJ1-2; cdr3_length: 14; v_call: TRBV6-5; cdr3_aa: CASLPGQGVNGYTF; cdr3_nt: TGTGCCAGTCTACCGGGACAGGGTGTTAATGGCTACACCTTC
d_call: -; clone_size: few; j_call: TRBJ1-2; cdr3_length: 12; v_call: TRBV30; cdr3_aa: CAWSKRRYGYTF; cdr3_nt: TGTGCCTGGAGCAAACGTCGCTATGGCTACACCTTC
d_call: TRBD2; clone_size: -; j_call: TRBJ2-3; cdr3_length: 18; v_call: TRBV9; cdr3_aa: CASSRGTSGGAGTDTQYF; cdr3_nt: TGTGCCAGCAGCCGAGGGACTAGCGGGGGGGCCGGCACAGATACGCAGTATTTT
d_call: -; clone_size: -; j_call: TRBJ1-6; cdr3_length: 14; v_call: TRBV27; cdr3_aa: CASSSGTNNSPLHF; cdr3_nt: TGTGCCAGCAGTTCCGGGACTAATAATTCACCCCTCCACTTT
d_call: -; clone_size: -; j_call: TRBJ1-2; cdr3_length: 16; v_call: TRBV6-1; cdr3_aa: CASSVLVMRKTYGYTF; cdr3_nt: TGTGCCAGCAGTGTTCTGGTCATGCGAAAGACCTATGGCTACACCTTC
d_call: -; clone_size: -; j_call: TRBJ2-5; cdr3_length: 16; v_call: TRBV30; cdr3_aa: CAWRGGGGGPRETQYF; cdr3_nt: TGTGCCTGGAGAGGGGGAGGGGGAGGGCCACGGGAGACCCAGTACTTC
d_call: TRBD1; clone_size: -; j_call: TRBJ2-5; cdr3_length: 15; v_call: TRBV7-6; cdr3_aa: CASSPGGASQETQYF; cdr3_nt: TGTGCCAGCAGCCCAGGGGGCGCGAGCCAAGAGACCCAGTACTTC
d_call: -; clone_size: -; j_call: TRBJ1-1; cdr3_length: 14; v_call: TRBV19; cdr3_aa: CASTLTGVNTEAFF; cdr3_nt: TGTGCCAGTACCCTCACAGGAGTTAACACTGAAGCTTTCTTT
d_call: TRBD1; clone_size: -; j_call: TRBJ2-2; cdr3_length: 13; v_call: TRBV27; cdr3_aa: CASSFRGSGELFF; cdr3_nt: TGTGCCAGCAGTTTCAGGGGGTCCGGGGAGCTGTTTTTT
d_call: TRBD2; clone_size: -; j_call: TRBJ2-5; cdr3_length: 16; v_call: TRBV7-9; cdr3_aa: CASSPRGGRLQETQYF; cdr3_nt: TGTGCCAGCAGCCCTCGGGGGGGGCGCCTCCAAGAGACCCAGTACTTC
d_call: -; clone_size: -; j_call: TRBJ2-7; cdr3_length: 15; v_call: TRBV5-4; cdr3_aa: CASSLESIRGGEQYF; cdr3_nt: TGTGCCAGCAGCCTAGAGAGTATTCGAGGGGGCGAGCAGTACTTC
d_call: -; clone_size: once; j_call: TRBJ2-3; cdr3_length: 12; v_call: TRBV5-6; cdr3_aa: CASSFPTDTQYF; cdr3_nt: TGTGCCAGCAGCTTTCCCACAGATACGCAGTATTTT
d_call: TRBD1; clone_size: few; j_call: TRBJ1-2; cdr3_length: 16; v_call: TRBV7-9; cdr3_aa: CASSFPGTGAMNGYTF; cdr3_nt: TGTGCCAGCAGTTTCCCTGGGACAGGGGCTATGAATGGCTACACCTTC
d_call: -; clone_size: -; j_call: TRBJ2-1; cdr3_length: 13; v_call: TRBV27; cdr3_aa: CASSFGLYNEQFF; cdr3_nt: TGTGCCAGCAGTTTTGGACTCTACAATGAGCAGTTCTTC
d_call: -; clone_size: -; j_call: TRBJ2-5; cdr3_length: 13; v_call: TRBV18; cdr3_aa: CASSPKQDATQYF; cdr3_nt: TGTGCCAGCTCACCAAAACAGGACGCGACCCAGTACTTC
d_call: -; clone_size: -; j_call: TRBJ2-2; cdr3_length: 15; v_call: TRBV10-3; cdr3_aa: CAISESRGLTGELFF; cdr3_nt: TGTGCCATCAGTGAGTCGCGGGGACTCACCGGGGAGCTGTTTTTT